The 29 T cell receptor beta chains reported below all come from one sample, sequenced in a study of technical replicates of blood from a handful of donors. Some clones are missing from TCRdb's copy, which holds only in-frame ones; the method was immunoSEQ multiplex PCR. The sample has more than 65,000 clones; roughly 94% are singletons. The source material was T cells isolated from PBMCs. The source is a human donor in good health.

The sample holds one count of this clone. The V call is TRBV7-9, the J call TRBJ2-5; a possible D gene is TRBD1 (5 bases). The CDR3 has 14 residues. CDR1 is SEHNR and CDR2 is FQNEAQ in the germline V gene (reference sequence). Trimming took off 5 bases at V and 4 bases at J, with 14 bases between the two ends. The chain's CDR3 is CASSPQGIRETQYF. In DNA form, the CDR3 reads TGTGCCAGCAGCCCTCAGGGTATCCGAGAGACCCAGTACTTC.

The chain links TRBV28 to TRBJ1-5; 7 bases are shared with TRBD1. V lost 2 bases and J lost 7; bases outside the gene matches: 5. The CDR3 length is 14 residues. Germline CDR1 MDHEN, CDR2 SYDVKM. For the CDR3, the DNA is TGTGCCAGCAGTTTAGGGGGACAGCTACAGCCCCAGCATTTT. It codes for CASSLGGQLQPQHF. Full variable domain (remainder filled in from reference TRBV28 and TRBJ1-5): DVKVTQSSRYLVKRTGEKVFLECVQDMDHENMFWYRQDPGLGLRLIYFSYDVKMKEKGDIPEGYSVSREKKERFSLILESASTNQTSMYLCASSLGGQLQPQHFGDGTRLSIL.

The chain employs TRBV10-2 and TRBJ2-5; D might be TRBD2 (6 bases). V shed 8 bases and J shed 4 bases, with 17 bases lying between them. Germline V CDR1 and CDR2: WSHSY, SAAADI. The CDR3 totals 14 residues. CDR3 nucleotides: TGCGCCAGCGGAGGGGTCGTTTTATCAGAGACCCAGTACTTC. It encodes CASGGVVLSETQYF.

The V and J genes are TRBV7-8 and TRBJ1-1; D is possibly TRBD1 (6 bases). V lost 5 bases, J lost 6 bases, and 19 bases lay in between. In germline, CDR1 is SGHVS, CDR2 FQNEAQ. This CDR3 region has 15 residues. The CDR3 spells CASSTRDITGPEAFF. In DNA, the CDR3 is TGTGCCAGCAGCACCCGGGACATTACAGGCCCTGAAGCTTTCTTT.

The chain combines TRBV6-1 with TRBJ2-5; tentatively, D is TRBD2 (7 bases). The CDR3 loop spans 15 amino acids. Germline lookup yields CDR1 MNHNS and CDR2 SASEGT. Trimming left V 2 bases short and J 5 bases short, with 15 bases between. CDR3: CASSERGGARETQYF. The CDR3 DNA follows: TGTGCCAGCAGTGAAAGGGGGGGGGCTCGGGAGACCCAGTACTTC.

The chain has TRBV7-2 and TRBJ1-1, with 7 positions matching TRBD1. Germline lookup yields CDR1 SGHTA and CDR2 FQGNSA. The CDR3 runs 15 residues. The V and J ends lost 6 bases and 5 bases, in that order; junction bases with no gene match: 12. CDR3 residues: CASRKRQGSRTEAFF. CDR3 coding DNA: TGTGCCAGCAGAAAAAGACAGGGTTCGAGGACTGAAGCTTTCTTT.

The CDR3 here is CASSPVQGRSSGANVLTF. The DNA for the CDR3 is TGTGCCAGCTCACCGGTACAGGGGAGGAGCTCTGGGGCCAACGTCCTGACTTTC. This chain links TRBV18 with TRBJ2-6; weak D call: TRBD1 (7 bases). CDR3 length equals 18 residues. Trimming pared 3 bases from V and 0 bases from J, leaving 15 bases between. Per the germline V gene, CDR1 is KGHSH and CDR2 is LQKENI.

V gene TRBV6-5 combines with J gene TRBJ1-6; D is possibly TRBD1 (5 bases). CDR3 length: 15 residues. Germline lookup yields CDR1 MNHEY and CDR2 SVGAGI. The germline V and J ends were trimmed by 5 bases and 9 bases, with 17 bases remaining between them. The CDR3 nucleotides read TGTGCCAGCAGTCCGGGCGGGCAGGGAGGTTCACCCCTCCACTTT. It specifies CASSPGGQGGSPLHF.

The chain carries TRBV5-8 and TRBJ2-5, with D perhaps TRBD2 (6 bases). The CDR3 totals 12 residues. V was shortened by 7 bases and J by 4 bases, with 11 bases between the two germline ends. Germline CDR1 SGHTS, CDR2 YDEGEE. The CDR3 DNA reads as TGTGCCAGCGCCCAGGGAGGAGAGACCCAGTACTTC. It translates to CASAQGGETQYF.

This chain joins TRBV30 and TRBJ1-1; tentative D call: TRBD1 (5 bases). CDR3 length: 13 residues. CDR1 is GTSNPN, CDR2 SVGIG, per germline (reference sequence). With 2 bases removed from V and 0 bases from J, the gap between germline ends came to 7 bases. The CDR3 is CAWSNRLNTEAFF. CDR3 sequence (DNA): TGTGCCTGGAGTAACAGGCTGAACACTGAAGCTTTCTTT.

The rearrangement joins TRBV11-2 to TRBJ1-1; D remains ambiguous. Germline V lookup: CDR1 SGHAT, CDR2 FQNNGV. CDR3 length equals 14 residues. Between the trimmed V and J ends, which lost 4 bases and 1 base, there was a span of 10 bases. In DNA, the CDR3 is TGTGCCAGCAGCTCCAAATTACAGAACACTGAAGCTTTCTTT. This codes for CASSSKLQNTEAFF.

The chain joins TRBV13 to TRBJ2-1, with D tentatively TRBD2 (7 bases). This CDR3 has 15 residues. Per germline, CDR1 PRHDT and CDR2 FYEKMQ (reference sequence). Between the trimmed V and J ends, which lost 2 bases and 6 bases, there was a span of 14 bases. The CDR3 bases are TGTGCCAGCAGCTTATTACGGGGGGCGGGCAATGAGCAGTTCTTC. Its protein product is CASSLLRGAGNEQFF.

CDR3: CASRDRGITGELFF. The CDR3 DNA is TGCGCCAGCAGAGACAGGGGGATCACCGGGGAGCTGTTTTTT. The J gene is TRBJ2-2, the V gene TRBV5-1; 9 nucleotides line up with TRBD1. CDR1 SGHRS and CDR2 YFSETQ come from the germline V gene. V lost 5 bases, J lost 4 bases, and 3 bases stayed unmatched. This CDR3 comprises 14 residues.

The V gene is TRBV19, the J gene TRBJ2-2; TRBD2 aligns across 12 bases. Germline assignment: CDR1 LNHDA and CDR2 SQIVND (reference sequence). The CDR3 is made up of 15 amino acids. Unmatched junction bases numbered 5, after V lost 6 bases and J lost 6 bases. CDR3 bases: TGTGCCAGTAGCGCTAGCGGGAGGGCCCCCGGGGAGCTGTTTTTT. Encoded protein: CASSASGRAPGELFF.

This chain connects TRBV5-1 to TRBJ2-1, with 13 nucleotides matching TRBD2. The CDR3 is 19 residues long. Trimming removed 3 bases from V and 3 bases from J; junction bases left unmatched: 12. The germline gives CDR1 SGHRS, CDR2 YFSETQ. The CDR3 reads CASSSRLTSGGTSYNEQFF. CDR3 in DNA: TGCGCCAGCAGCTCAAGATTGACTAGCGGGGGGACGAGCTACAATGAGCAGTTCTTC.

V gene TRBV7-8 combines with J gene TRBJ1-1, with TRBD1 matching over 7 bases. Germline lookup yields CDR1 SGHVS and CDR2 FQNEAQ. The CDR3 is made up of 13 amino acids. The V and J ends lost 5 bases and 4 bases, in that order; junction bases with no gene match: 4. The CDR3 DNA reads TGTGCCAGCAGCCCTTACAGGGGCACTGAAGCTTTCTTT. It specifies CASSPYRGTEAFF.

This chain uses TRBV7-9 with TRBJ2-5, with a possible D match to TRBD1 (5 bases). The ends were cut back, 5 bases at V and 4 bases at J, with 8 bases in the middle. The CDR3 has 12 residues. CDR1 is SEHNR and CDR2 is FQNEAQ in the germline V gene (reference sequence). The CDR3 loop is CASSQDRETQYF. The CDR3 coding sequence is TGTGCCAGCAGCCAAGACAGAGAGACCCAGTACTTC.

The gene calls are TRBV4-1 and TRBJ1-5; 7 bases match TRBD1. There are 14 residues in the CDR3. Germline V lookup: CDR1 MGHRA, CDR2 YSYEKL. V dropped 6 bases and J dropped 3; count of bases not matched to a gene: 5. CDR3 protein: CASRPTGTNQPQHF. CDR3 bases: TGCGCCAGCAGGCCGACAGGGACCAATCAGCCCCAGCATTTT.

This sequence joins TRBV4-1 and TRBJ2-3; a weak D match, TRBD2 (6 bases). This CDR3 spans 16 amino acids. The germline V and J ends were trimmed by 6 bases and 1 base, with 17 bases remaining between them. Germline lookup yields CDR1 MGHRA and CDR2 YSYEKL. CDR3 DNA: TGCGCCAGCAGTATAACTAGCCCAGCTCGCACAGATACGCAGTATTTT. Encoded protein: CASSITSPARTDTQYF.

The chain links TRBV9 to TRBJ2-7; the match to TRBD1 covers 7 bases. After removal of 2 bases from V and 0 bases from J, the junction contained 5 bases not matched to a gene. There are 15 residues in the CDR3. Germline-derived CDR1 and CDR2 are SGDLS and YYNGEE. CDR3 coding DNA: TGTGCCAGCAGCGTCGGGGACAGAAGCTCCTACGAGCAGTACTTC. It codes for CASSVGDRSSYEQYF.

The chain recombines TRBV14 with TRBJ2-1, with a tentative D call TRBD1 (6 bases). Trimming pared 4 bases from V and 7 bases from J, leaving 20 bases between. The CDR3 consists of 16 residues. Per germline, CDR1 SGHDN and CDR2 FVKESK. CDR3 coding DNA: TGTGCCAGCAGCCGAAACTTAGGGGCTAGGGGGAATGAGCAGTTCTTC. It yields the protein CASSRNLGARGNEQFF.

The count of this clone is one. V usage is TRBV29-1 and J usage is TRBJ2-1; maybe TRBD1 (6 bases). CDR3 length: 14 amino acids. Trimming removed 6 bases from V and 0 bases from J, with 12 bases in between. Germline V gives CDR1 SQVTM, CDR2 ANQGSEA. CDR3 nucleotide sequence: TGCAGCGTAGAGGACAGATCCTCCTACAATGAGCAGTTCTTC. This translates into CSVEDRSSYNEQFF.

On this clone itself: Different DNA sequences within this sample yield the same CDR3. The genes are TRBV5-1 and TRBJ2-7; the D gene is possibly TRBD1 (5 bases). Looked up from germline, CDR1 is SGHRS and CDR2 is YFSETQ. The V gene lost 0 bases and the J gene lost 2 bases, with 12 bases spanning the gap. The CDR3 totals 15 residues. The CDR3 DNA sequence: TGCGCCAGCAGCTTGGGCCAGGGAAGAGCCTACGAGCAGTACTTC. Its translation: CASSLGQGRAYEQYF.

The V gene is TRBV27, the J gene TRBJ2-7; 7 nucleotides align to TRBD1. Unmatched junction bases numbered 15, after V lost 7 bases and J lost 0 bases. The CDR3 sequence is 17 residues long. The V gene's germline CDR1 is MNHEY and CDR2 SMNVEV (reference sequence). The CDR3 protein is CASTAEGTETSSYEQYF. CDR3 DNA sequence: TGTGCCAGCACCGCCGAAGGGACAGAGACGAGCTCCTACGAGCAGTACTTC.

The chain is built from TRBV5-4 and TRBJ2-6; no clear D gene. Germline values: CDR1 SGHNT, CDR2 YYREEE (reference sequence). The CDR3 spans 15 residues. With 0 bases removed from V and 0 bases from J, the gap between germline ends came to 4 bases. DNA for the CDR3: TGTGCCAGCAGCTTGGAACTCTCTGGGGCCAACGTCCTGACTTTC. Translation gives CASSLELSGANVLTF.

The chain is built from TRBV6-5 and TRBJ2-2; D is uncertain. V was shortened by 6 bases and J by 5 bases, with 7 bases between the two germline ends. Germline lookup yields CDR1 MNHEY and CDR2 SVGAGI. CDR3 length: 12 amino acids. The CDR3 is CASRSGTGELFF. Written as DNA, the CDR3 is TGTGCCAGCAGGTCCGGGACCGGGGAGCTGTTTTTT.

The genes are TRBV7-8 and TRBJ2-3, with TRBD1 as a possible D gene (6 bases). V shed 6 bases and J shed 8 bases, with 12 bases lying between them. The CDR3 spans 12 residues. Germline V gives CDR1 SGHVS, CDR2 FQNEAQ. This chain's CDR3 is CASRARGSTQYF. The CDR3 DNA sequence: TGTGCCAGCAGGGCTAGGGGGAGTACGCAGTATTTT.

The CDR3 DNA sequence: TGTGCCAGCAGTAAACCAGGGGGCCAAGCCAAAAACATTCAGTACTTC. Translation: CASSKPGGQAKNIQYF. This sequence joins TRBV25-1 and TRBJ2-4; 8 bases align to TRBD1. The CDR3 totals 16 residues. The V gene's germline CDR1 is MGHDK and CDR2 SYGVNS. Unmatched junction bases numbered 6, after V lost 5 bases and J lost 0 bases.

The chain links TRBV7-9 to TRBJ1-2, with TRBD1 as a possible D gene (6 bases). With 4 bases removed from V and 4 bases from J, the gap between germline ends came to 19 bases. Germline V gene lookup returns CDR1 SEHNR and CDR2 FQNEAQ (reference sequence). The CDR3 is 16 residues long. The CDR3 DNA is TGTGCCAGCAGCTACCACGGGACACCTAAACCCTATGGCTACACCTTC. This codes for CASSYHGTPKPYGYTF.